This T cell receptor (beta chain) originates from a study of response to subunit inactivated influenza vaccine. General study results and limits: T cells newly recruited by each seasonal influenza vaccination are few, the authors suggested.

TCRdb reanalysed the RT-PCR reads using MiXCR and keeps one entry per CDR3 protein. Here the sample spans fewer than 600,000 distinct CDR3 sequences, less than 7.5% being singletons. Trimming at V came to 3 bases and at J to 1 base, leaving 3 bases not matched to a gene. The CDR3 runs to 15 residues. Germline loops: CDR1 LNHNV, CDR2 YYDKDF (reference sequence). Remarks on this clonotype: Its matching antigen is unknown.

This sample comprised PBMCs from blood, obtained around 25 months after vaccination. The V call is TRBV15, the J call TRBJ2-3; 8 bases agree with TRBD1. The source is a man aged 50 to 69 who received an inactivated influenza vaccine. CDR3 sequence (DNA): TGTGCCACCAGCAGGGACAGGGCAGGCACAGATACGCAGTATTTT. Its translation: CATSRDRAGTDTQYF.